This TCR beta chain was profiled in a study of T-cell memory formation after mild COVID-19. Notes on the study in general: Day 37-peaking second-wave clones had unconfirmed SARS-CoV-2 specificity. Of the contracting clones, CD4+ ones lay mainly in CM and EM, and CD8+ ones in EMRA. A balance of CD4 and CD8 characterized clones contracting day 15 to 85, whereas later expanders leaned CD4+.

The CDR3 totals 14 residues. From germline, CDR1 is SNHLY and CDR2 FYNNEI. V was shortened by 4 bases and J by 0 bases, with 9 bases between the two germline ends. This clonotype was picked up a small number of times. No antigen is known for it. TCRdb processed the 5' RACE reads anew with MiXCR; each CDR3 protein has one entry. The data hold 55,000 to 65,000 distinct CDR3 sequences, with more than 9% observed a single time. The sequence was collected from a young man who had mild COVID-19 (a few samples of this study predate the infection). Cell type and time point are not known. Specimen: PBMCs or a T cell subset sorted from them (not recorded which). J is TRBJ1-1 and V is TRBV2; the D is unclear. This CDR3 is CASSVWGVNTEAFF. The CDR3 nucleotides are TGTGCCAGCAGTGTGTGGGGAGTGAACACTGAAGCTTTCTTT.